What follows are 6 T cell receptor beta chains derived from one specimen sequenced in a study of T cell changes during pregnancy in multiple sclerosis. Generated by immunoSEQ multiplex PCR, the TCRdb table keeps only in-frame clones and is missing some. The top ten hold 0.6% to 0.9% of the sample, which has around 59,000 clones, about 90% seen once. Sample: CD4+ T cells from peripheral blood mononuclear cells, taken in the first trimester of pregnancy. The receptors derive from a female donor with multiple sclerosis, enrolled in a pregnancy study.

J is TRBJ2-7 and V is TRBV6-1; perhaps TRBD1 as D (6 bases). The germline V and J ends were trimmed by 2 bases and 6 bases, with 17 bases remaining between them. CDR1 is MNHNS, CDR2 SASEGT, per germline. The CDR3 consists of 15 residues. The CDR3 loop is CASSEQGFSSVEQYF. DNA of the CDR3: TGTGCCAGCAGTGAACAGGGGTTTAGCTCGGTCGAGCAGTACTTC.

CDR3 sequence: CASRGLAGGINIQYF. CDR3 sequence (DNA): TGTGCCAGCAGGGGACTAGCGGGGGGGATAAACATTCAGTACTTC. The genes are TRBV6-1 and TRBJ2-4; 16 positions match TRBD2. The CDR3 is 15 amino acids. The germline CDR1 and CDR2 sequences are MNHNS and SASEGT. The ends lost 6 bases at V and 6 bases at J; junction bases unmatched: 2.

The chain links TRBV30 to TRBJ1-2, with D maybe TRBD1 (5 bases). V lost 4 bases and J lost 8, with 14 bases in between. There are 12 residues in the CDR3. Germline values: CDR1 GTSNPN, CDR2 SVGIG (reference sequence). The CDR3 loop is CAWTTGPGGYTF. CDR3 in DNA: TGTGCCTGGACCACGGGTCCAGGGGGCTACACCTTC. The variable domain in full, completed from reference TRBV30 and TRBJ1-2, reads SQTIHQWPATLVQPVGSPLSLECTVEGTSNPNLYWYRQAAGRGLQLLFYSVGIGQISSEVPQNLSASRPQDRQFILSSKKLLLSDSGFYLCAWTTGPGGYTFGSGTRLTVV.

The CDR3 coding sequence is TGTGCCAGCATTGGGGGGGGGCCGAAAGATACGCAGTATTTT. Protein product: CASIGGGPKDTQYF. The V call is TRBV6-1, the J call TRBJ2-3; D is possibly TRBD2 (7 bases). Trimming stripped 7 bases from V and 5 bases from J, with 16 bases between. The germline V gene encodes CDR1 MNHNS and CDR2 SASEGT. CDR3 length equals 14 residues.

V gene TRBV7-6 combines with J gene TRBJ2-7, with 12 bases lining up with TRBD1. V shed 3 bases and J 6 bases; nucleotides not matched to a gene: 3. Germline CDR1 reads SGHVS; CDR2 reads FNYEAQ. The CDR3 is made up of 14 amino acids. CDR3 sequence (DNA): TGTGCCAGCAGCTTGGGACAGGGGGCGGTCGAGCAGTACTTC. Protein sequence: CASSLGQGAVEQYF.

The chain uses TRBV30 and TRBJ2-3, with a tentative D call TRBD1 (5 bases). The length of the CDR3 is 13 residues. CDR1 GTSNPN and CDR2 SVGIG come from the germline V gene (reference sequence). Trimming removed 4 bases from V and 3 bases from J, with 11 bases in between. CDR3 coding DNA: TGTGCCTGGATAGGGGTCGCAACAGATACGCAGTATTTT. Its translation: CAWIGVATDTQYF. The full variable domain, rest sourced from reference TRBV30 and TRBJ2-3, is SQTIHQWPATLVQPVGSPLSLECTVEGTSNPNLYWYRQAAGRGLQLLFYSVGIGQISSEVPQNLSASRPQDRQFILSSKKLLLSDSGFYLCAWIGVATDTQYFGPGTRLTVL.